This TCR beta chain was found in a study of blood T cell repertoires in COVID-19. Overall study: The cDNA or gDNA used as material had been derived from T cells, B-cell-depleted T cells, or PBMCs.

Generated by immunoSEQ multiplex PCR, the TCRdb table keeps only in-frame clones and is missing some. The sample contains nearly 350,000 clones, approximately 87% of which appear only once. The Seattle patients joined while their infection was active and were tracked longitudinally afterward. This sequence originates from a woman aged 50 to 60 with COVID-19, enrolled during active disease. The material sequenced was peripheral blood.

Here the CDR3 reads CASSLGSGSNNEQFF. CDR3 coding DNA: TGTGCCAGCAGCTTGGGTAGCGGGAGTAACAATGAGCAGTTCTTC. The V gene is TRBV7-9, the J gene TRBJ2-1; 9 nucleotides agree with TRBD2. V was clipped by 3 bases and J by 5 bases; unmatched bases: 5. This CDR3 comprises 15 residues. Germline V gene sequence: CDR1 SEHNR, CDR2 FQNEAQ (reference sequence).